This T cell receptor (beta chain) derives from a study of technical replicates of blood from four donors. Germline V lookup: CDR1 MNHNS, CDR2 SASEGT. The ends lost 1 base at V and 5 bases at J; junction bases unmatched: 7. The CDR3 is made up of 16 amino acids. Profiling relied on immunoSEQ multiplex PCR, and the TCRdb table lists in-frame clones only, not all of them. The table has some 70,000 clones, more than 90% seen once; the top ten hold about 0.35%. This receptor was identified in a human donor in good health. The chain couples TRBV6-1 to TRBJ2-7, with 11 bases identical to TRBD1. The sample consisted of T cells isolated from PBMCs. The CDR3 region has the DNA TGTGCCAGCAGTGAAGGTTGGGGACAGGGGGTCAACGAGCAGTACTTC. Protein: CASSEGWGQGVNEQYF.